These T cell receptor beta chains were read from a single sample in a study of cytomegalovirus exposure and HLA in healthy donors. Generated by immunoSEQ multiplex PCR, the TCRdb table keeps only in-frame clones and is missing some. The sample includes 300,000 to 450,000 clones, around 86% of them seen just once. The specimen was PBMCs. These receptors were obtained from a woman under 30 in good health and CMV-seronegative. Each CDR3 is given with its conserved first and last residue. The D gene is left open where the match is weak. Expanded clones are given a class, and other clones once, few, many or no size at all.

CDR3	DNA	size	V	J	D
CASSRGDSPEAFF	TGTGCCAGCAGTAGAGGGGACAGTCCGGAAGCTTTCTTT	.	TRBV6-6	TRBJ1-1	TRBD1
CASTRRSPQRDMNTEAFF	TGTGCCAGTACTCGGAGGTCCCCCCAGAGAGATATGAACACTGAAGCTTTCTTT	.	TRBV19	TRBJ1-1	.
CATSSGAGGPDTQYF	TGTGCCACCAGCAGCGGAGCGGGGGGCCCAGATACGCAGTATTTT	.	TRBV15	TRBJ2-3	TRBD2
CASSFITEAFF	TGTGCCAGCAGTTTTATTACTGAAGCTTTCTTT	few	TRBV28	TRBJ1-1	.
CASSFTGTSGTLEQFF	TGCGCCAGCAGCTTTACCGGGACTAGCGGGACACTAGAGCAGTTCTTC	once	TRBV5-1	TRBJ2-1	TRBD2
CASSQTGVVNNEQFF	TGTGCCAGCAGCCAGACAGGGGTTGTTAACAATGAGCAGTTCTTC	.	TRBV7-6	TRBJ2-1	TRBD1
CASTLGQGYGYTF	TGTGCCAGCACCTTGGGCCAGGGGTATGGCTACACCTTC	.	TRBV27	TRBJ1-2	.
CASSVTGASSYEQYF	TGTGCCAGCAGCGTAACAGGGGCGTCTTCCTACGAGCAGTACTTC	.	TRBV9	TRBJ2-7	TRBD1
CASSRGGAEAFF	TGTGCCAGCAGCCGGGGGGGCGCTGAAGCTTTCTTT	.	TRBV5-6	TRBJ1-1	.
CASSSLDTATNEKLFF	TGTGCCAGCAGCTCCCTGGACACCGCAACTAATGAAAAACTGTTTTTT	.	TRBV7-8	TRBJ1-4	.
CASSLAVEETQYF	TGCGCCAGCAGCTTGGCGGTAGAAGAGACCCAGTACTTC	once	TRBV5-1	TRBJ2-5	.
CASSPTIGLAGYNEQFF	TGTGCCAGCAGTCCTACGATAGGGCTAGCGGGCTACAATGAGCAGTTCTTC	once	TRBV2	TRBJ2-1	TRBD2
CASSLPGSNQPQHF	TGTGCCAGCAGTTTACCAGGGAGCAATCAGCCCCAGCATTTT	.	TRBV27	TRBJ1-5	.
CASSPGLYNEQFF	TGCGCCAGCAGTCCCGGACTATACAATGAGCAGTTCTTC	.	TRBV10-1	TRBJ2-1	.
CASSLNPGQGVAGELFF	TGTGCCAGCAGCCTAAACCCGGGACAGGGTGTCGCCGGGGAGCTGTTTTTT	.	TRBV5-4	TRBJ2-2	TRBD1
CASSLGLAGGQPQHF	TGTGCCAGCAGTTTGGGGCTGGCGGGGGGACAGCCCCAGCATTTT	.	TRBV28	TRBJ1-5	.
CASRDTGVGNQPQHF	TGTGCCAGCAGGGACACAGGGGTGGGCAATCAGCCCCAGCATTTT	.	TRBV9	TRBJ1-5	TRBD1
CASSFKTSGRGEQYF	TGTGCCAGCAGTTTTAAGACTAGCGGGCGCGGCGAGCAGTACTTC	.	TRBV28	TRBJ2-7	TRBD2
CASSVTGTPSYNEQFF	TGTGCCAGTAGCGTGACTGGGACACCCTCCTACAATGAGCAGTTCTTC	.	TRBV19	TRBJ2-1	.
CASSLTGLTYEQYF	TGTGCCAGCAGCCTGACAGGCCTTACCTACGAGCAGTACTTC	.	TRBV27	TRBJ2-7	.
CASSPTAVTYEQYF	TGTGCCAGCAGCCCGACAGCAGTTACCTACGAGCAGTACTTC	.	TRBV28	TRBJ2-7	.
CASSGQGPLGPQHF	TGTGCCAGCAGCGGACAGGGGCCCCTGGGACCCCAGCATTTT	.	TRBV27	TRBJ1-5	TRBD1